The 18 T cell receptor beta chains below were found in one sample sequenced in a study of control samples from healthy donors and cancer patients (TCRdb year 2020). Libraries were made using the immunoSEQ multiplex PCR assay. TCRdb carries this immuneACCESS record with in-frame sequences only. Its versions omit some clonotypes, under half of them owing to an unresolved V gene in the studies checked, with the rest unexplained. Here the sample has 150,000 or so clones; 93% occur a single time. Approximately 5.7% of the sample is held by the ten biggest clonotypes. The material sequenced was blood. All receptors derive from a man younger than 30 in good health.

V and J are TRBV19 and TRBJ1-2, with D unresolved. V shed 3 bases and J shed 4 bases, with 18 bases lying between them. The CDR3 runs 16 residues. The germline V gene encodes CDR1 LNHDA and CDR2 SQIVND (reference sequence). The CDR3 spells CASSIPHGPSSYGYTF. The CDR3 nucleotides are TGTGCCAGTAGTATTCCCCATGGGCCTTCTAGCTATGGCTACACCTTC.

The J gene is TRBJ2-1, the V gene TRBV5-1, with a tentative D call TRBD2 (5 bases). Germline loops: CDR1 SGHRS, CDR2 YFSETQ. V lost 0 bases and J lost 4, with 11 bases in between. The CDR3 is made up of 15 amino acids. The CDR3 sequence: CASSLELDNYNEQFF. The CDR3 coding sequence is TGCGCCAGCAGCTTGGAACTAGACAATTACAATGAGCAGTTCTTC.

V usage is TRBV3-1 (or the pseudogene TRBV3-2) and J usage is TRBJ2-2; 10 bases are shared with TRBD2. Unmatched junction bases numbered 12, after V lost 6 bases and J lost 8 bases. The CDR3 contains 16 residues. Germline V gene sequence: CDR1 LGHDT, CDR2 YNNKEL (reference sequence). Here the CDR3 reads CASSHHPAGGLGELFF. In nucleotides, the CDR3 is TGTGCCAGCAGTCATCACCCAGCGGGGGGGTTGGGGGAGCTGTTTTTT.

V gene TRBV28 combines with J gene TRBJ2-7; D unresolved. The germline V gene encodes CDR1 MDHEN and CDR2 SYDVKM. CDR3 length: 14 residues. Deletions cut 3 bases from V and 2 bases from J, with 11 bases between. Here the CDR3 DNA reads TGTGCCAGCAGTTTTGGTGGCAGCGCCTACGAGCAGTACTTC. It translates to CASSFGGSAYEQYF.

The chain combines TRBV4-2 with TRBJ2-1; either TRBD1 or TRBD2 may supply D (6 bases each). CDR3 size: 16 residues. Per the germline V gene, CDR1 is LGHNA and CDR2 is YNFKEQ. The V and J ends lost 4 bases and 5 bases respectively, with 18 bases between them. CDR3 bases: TGTGCCAGCAGCCTTGGTTCGGGGGCTTTCGACAATGAGCAGTTCTTC. Amino acids: CASSLGSGAFDNEQFF.

The gene calls are TRBV7-2 and TRBJ1-6, with D perhaps TRBD1 (6 bases). V was trimmed by 1 base and J by 10 bases, leaving 14 bases between them. The germline gives CDR1 SGHTA, CDR2 FQGNSA. CDR3 size: 15 residues. CDR3 sequence: CASSLDQGFGSPLHF. The CDR3 DNA sequence: TGTGCCAGCAGCTTAGACCAGGGGTTTGGATCACCCCTCCACTTT.

The chain links TRBV18 to TRBJ2-1; TRBD1 aligns across 9 bases. The CDR3 runs to 14 residues. J gave up 9 bases and V 3 bases, and 6 bases lay outside the gene matches. Germline CDR1 KGHSH, CDR2 LQKENI. The CDR3 DNA reads as TGTGCCAGCTCACCGGCCGGGACAGGGAGTGAGCAGTTCTTC. This gives the protein CASSPAGTGSEQFF. Using reference TRBV18 and TRBJ2-1 for the parts outside the CDR3, the full variable domain is NAGVMQNPRHLVRRRGQEARLRCSPMKGHSHVYWYRQLPEEGLKFMVYLQKENIIDESGMPKERFSAEFPKEGPSILRIQQVVRGDSAAYFCASSPAGTGSEQFFGPGTRLTVL.

The chain is built from TRBV10-3 and TRBJ1-5; the D gene is possibly TRBD1 (5 bases). Germline V gene sequence: CDR1 ENHRY, CDR2 SYGVKD. V lost 3 bases and J 7 bases, leaving 10 bases between the germline ends. This CDR3 has 13 amino acids. Here the CDR3 DNA reads TGTGCCATCAGTGATGGGGGGGAACAGCCCCAGCATTTT. As protein: CAISDGGEQPQHF.

The V and J genes are TRBV4-1 and TRBJ1-4; 8 positions match TRBD1. Trimming at V came to 5 bases and at J to 2 bases, leaving 4 bases not matched to a gene. Germline V CDR1 and CDR2: MGHRA, YSYEKL. This CDR3 comprises 15 residues. CDR3 nucleotides: TGCGCCAGCAGCACACGGACAGGGACTAATGAAAAACTGTTTTTT. Translated: CASSTRTGTNEKLFF.

This clone was observed a few times. The chain recombines TRBV4-2 with TRBJ2-7; TRBD2 matches 7 bases. This CDR3 has 17 amino acids. The germline gives CDR1 LGHNA, CDR2 YNFKEQ. V was pared by 4 bases and J by 2 bases, with 14 bases of the junction left unmatched. CDR3 DNA: TGTGCCAGCAGCCCCAGCCATACTAGCGCGGGTGCCTACGAGCAGTACTTC. It translates to CASSPSHTSAGAYEQYF.

V and J are TRBV18 and TRBJ2-5, with a possible D match to TRBD2 (6 bases). Trimming took off 2 bases at V and 2 bases at J, with 6 bases between the two ends. Per germline, CDR1 KGHSH and CDR2 LQKENI. This CDR3 contains 13 residues. The CDR3 DNA reads as TGTGCCAGCTCACCAAGCGGGCAAGAGACCCAGTACTTC. It encodes CASSPSGQETQYF.

The chain couples TRBV5-4 to TRBJ2-5; D is undetermined. Germline CDR1 reads SGHNT; CDR2 reads YYREEE (reference sequence). V was pared by 4 bases and J by 1 base, with 8 bases between. The CDR3 runs 13 residues. The CDR3 DNA reads TGTGCCAGCAGCCGACAACTCCAAGAGACCCAGTACTTC. It specifies CASSRQLQETQYF.

The chain joins TRBV13 to TRBJ2-3, with D unclear. In germline, CDR1 is PRHDT, CDR2 FYEKMQ (reference sequence). The length of the CDR3 is 15 residues. The ends were cut back, 5 bases at V and 0 bases at J, with 12 bases in the middle. The CDR3 bases are TGTGCCAGCAGCGGTCGTGGCAGTAGCACAGATACGCAGTATTTT. Translating it yields CASSGRGSSTDTQYF.

The rearrangement uses TRBV19 and TRBJ1-5; a weak D match, TRBD1 (5 bases). CDR1 and CDR2 from the germline V gene are LNHDA and SQIVND (reference sequence). This CDR3 has 17 residues. With 3 bases removed from V and 3 bases from J, the gap between germline ends came to 18 bases. The CDR3 loop reads CASSIPHRGAINQPQHF. The CDR3 bases are TGTGCCAGTAGTATCCCCCATAGAGGGGCGATCAATCAGCCCCAGCATTTT.

The chain joins TRBV7-6 to TRBJ2-2, with no clear D. Trimming took off 1 base at V and 0 bases at J, with 12 bases between the two ends. Germline lookup yields CDR1 SGHVS and CDR2 FNYEAQ. This CDR3 is built from 17 residues. CDR3 DNA sequence: TGTGCCAGCAGCTTAGGAACTGGAGCCGCGAACACCGGGGAGCTGTTTTTT. Translated, it gives CASSLGTGAANTGELFF.

This sequence joins TRBV19 and TRBJ1-5; D perhaps matches TRBD1 (6 bases). The germline V gene has CDR1 LNHDA and CDR2 SQIVND (reference sequence). V was clipped by 3 bases and J by 0 bases, with 18 bases between them. CDR3 length equals 18 residues. CDR3 coding DNA: TGTGCCAGTAGTATCCCCTCGACAGGTGATTATAGCAATCAGCCCCAGCATTTT. Its translation: CASSIPSTGDYSNQPQHF.

V and J are TRBV19 and TRBJ1-6; 7 nucleotides agree with TRBD1. In germline, CDR1 is LNHDA, CDR2 SQIVND (reference sequence). The junction had 11 bases not matched to a gene; V was cut back by 5 bases and J by 10 bases. The CDR3 contains 15 residues. The CDR3 is CASSSQGGVDSPLHF. CDR3 coding DNA: TGTGCCAGTAGTTCCCAGGGGGGAGTAGACTCACCCCTCCACTTT.

The chain uses TRBV28 and TRBJ2-6, with D possibly matching TRBD2 (5 bases). V lost 6 bases and J lost 0, with 18 bases in between. This CDR3 is built from 18 residues. Looked up from germline, CDR1 is MDHEN and CDR2 is SYDVKM. CDR3 amino acids: CASRHVEGELSGANVLTF. DNA of the CDR3: TGTGCCAGCAGGCACGTTGAGGGCGAACTCTCTGGGGCCAACGTCCTGACTTTC. The entire variable domain, with the rest obtained from reference TRBV28 and TRBJ2-6, is as follows: DVKVTQSSRYLVKRTGEKVFLECVQDMDHENMFWYRQDPGLGLRLIYFSYDVKMKEKGDIPEGYSVSREKKERFSLILESASTNQTSMYLCASRHVEGELSGANVLTFGAGSRLTVL.